This T cell receptor (beta chain) was sequenced for a study of blood T cell repertoires in COVID-19. In the study overall: Samples representing acute and convalescent COVID-19 were sourced from the United States, Italy and Spain. T cells, B-cell-depleted T cells, or PBMCs supplied cDNA or gDNA.

How the authors handled the data: Scientists estimated how many nucleated cells there were by amplifying reference gene primers. Assay: immunoSEQ multiplex PCR; the TCRdb copy retains only in-frame clones and omits some. V and J calls and clone size are given by that table; D and trimming were obtained from the DNA. The sample includes 130,000 to 150,000 clones, roughly 80% of them seen just once. The junction had 1 base not matched to a gene; V was cut back by 4 bases and J by 8 bases. From germline, CDR1 is LGHNT and CDR2 FRNRAP. The CDR3 is made up of 12 amino acids. Sequenced sample: peripheral blood. The chain is built from TRBV12-5 and TRBJ2-1; 8 bases match TRBD2. The receptor comes from a man aged 45-65 years with active or convalescent COVID-19. The CDR3 region has the DNA TGTGCTAGTGGTTCGGGACTAGATGAGCAGTTCTTC. It codes for CASGSGLDEQFF. The full variable domain, its missing parts supplied by reference TRBV12-5 and TRBJ2-1, is DARVTQTPRHKVTEMGQEVTMRCQPILGHNTVFWYRQTMMQGLELLAYFRNRAPLDDSGMPKDRFSAEMPDATLATLKIQPSEPRDSAVYFCASGSGLDEQFFGPGTRLTVL.